This T cell receptor beta chain was obtained from a study of post-analysis software for immune sequencing data. Study-wide background: Relapsing-remitting, secondary progressive and progressive-relapsing multiple sclerosis were all included among the disease courses.

The TCR beta cDNA libraries contained unique molecular identifiers. T cells, roughly 0.95 to 10 million of them, yielded about 500,000 cDNA molecules. One entry per CDR3 protein, called by TCRdb with MiXCR from the PCR reads. Among around 710,000 distinct CDR3 sequences listed, about half were seen once. The sample holds a few counts of this clonotype. What it binds is not known. General study findings and limits: Samples prepared in the same batch strongly co-clustered by F measure. About 5 TRBV segments occurring more often in patients than controls included TRBV5-6, TRBV5-1 and TRBV20-1. Significantly lower normalized Chao1 diversity was seen in multiple sclerosis patients than in controls.

Germline V CDR1 and CDR2: SGHDT, YYEEEE. With V trimmed by 6 bases and J by 0 bases, 12 bases remained unmatched. The CDR3 loop spans 18 amino acids. The rearrangement uses TRBV5-6 and TRBJ2-7, with TRBD2 matching 13 bases. Sequencing was done on a sample of blood. This receptor was taken from a girl aged 10 to 17 with multiple sclerosis. This CDR3 is CASTIGTSGNPYSYEQYF. The CDR3 DNA sequence: TGTGCCAGCACCATTGGGACTAGCGGGAACCCGTACTCCTACGAGCAGTACTTC.